This T cell receptor beta chain was sequenced during a study of T-cell memory formation after mild COVID-19. Constant-segment primers were used for 5'RACE, and the resulting TCR alpha and TCR beta cDNA libraries carried sample barcodes and UMIs. MiXCR, applied by TCRdb to the 5' RACE reads, yields one record per CDR3 protein. The sample has fewer than 650,000 distinct CDR3 sequences, 15% to 20% seen once. Germline assignment: CDR1 SGHTA and CDR2 FQGTGA. J was trimmed by 9 bases and V by 2 bases; bases with no gene match: 4. The CDR3 has 13 amino acids. The V and J genes are TRBV7-3 and TRBJ2-1, with 7 nucleotides matching TRBD2. This TCR was recovered from an adult woman who had mild COVID-19 (a few samples of this study predate the infection). Cell type and time point are not known. The sequenced material came from PBMCs or a T cell subset sorted from them (not recorded which). The CDR3: CASSLQRGSEQFF. The CDR3 DNA reads as TGTGCCAGCAGCTTACAGCGGGGTAGTGAGCAGTTCTTC.